This T cell receptor beta chain is from a study of control samples from healthy donors and cancer patients. Produced via immunoSEQ multiplex PCR; TCRdb's table is partial and in-frame only. The sample comprises about 120,000 clones, roughly 90% of which are singletons, and 30% to 50% rests with the top ten. The germline CDR1 and CDR2 sequences are LGHNT and FRNRAP. The CDR3 is 15 amino acids. The J segment lost 1 base and the V segment lost 1 base, leaving 1 base of the junction unmatched. Material: blood. This chain joins TRBV12-5 and TRBJ1-5, with 7 bases aligning to TRBD1. This clonotype was sampled from a middle-aged man in good health. The CDR3 DNA reads TGTGCTAGTGGTTTGGGGGACAGCAGCAATCAGCCCCAGCATTTT. This translates into CASGLGDSSNQPQHF.